Each of the 22 T cell receptor beta chains below was sequenced from the same sample in a study of blood T cell repertoires in COVID-19. The data were produced by immunoSEQ multiplex PCR, yet TCRdb's version contains in-frame clones alone and is incomplete. The data contain some 160,000 clones, 80% of them seen just once; the ten biggest clones take up 3.4%. The sample comprised PBMCs or T cells enriched from blood (not recorded which). The receptors derive from a woman aged 55-69 years who had recovered from COVID-19.

This chain links TRBV9 with TRBJ1-1; 9 bases agree with TRBD1. The CDR3 length is 15 residues. With V trimmed by 4 bases and J by 0 bases, 4 bases remained unmatched. Germline V lookup: CDR1 SGDLS, CDR2 YYNGEE. The CDR3: CASSPRTGVNTEAFF. The DNA of the CDR3 is TGTGCCAGCAGCCCCCGGACAGGGGTGAACACTGAAGCTTTCTTT.

The gene calls are TRBV29-1 and TRBJ1-4; 11 bases are a match to TRBD1. The V segment lost 6 bases and the J segment 0 bases; nucleotides outside the gene matches: 3. Per the germline V gene, CDR1 is SQVTM and CDR2 is ANQGSEA. This CDR3 comprises 15 residues. Here the CDR3 reads CSVMGQGATNEKLFF. CDR3 in DNA: TGCAGCGTCATGGGACAGGGGGCAACTAATGAAAAACTGTTTTTT. The entire variable domain, with the rest obtained from reference TRBV29-1 and TRBJ1-4, is as follows: SAVISQKPSRDICQRGTSLTIQCQVDSQVTMMFWYRQQPGQSLTLIATANQGSEATYESGFVIDKFPISRPNLTFSTLTVSNMSPEDSSIYLCSVMGQGATNEKLFFGSGTQLSVL.

This clone was seen ten or more times. The rearrangement uses TRBV13 and TRBJ2-2; 7 bases fit TRBD1. Germline V gene sequence: CDR1 PRHDT, CDR2 FYEKMQ (reference sequence). With V trimmed by 5 bases and J by 3 bases, 3 bases remained unmatched. CDR3 length equals 14 residues. The DNA for the CDR3 is TGTGCCAGCAGCGAAACAGGGGACACCGGGGAGCTGTTTTTT. This encodes CASSETGDTGELFF.

The V gene is TRBV27, the J gene TRBJ2-2, with a tentative D call TRBD1 (5 bases). Germline-derived CDR1 and CDR2 are MNHEY and SMNVEV (reference sequence). V lost 6 bases to trimming and J lost 3 bases, with 11 bases between them. The CDR3 has 14 amino acids. Here the CDR3 DNA reads TGTGCCAGCAGAACAGGACGGGACACCGGGGAGCTGTTTTTT. Protein sequence: CASRTGRDTGELFF.

The rearrangement joins TRBV7-2 to TRBJ2-7, with 7 bases identical to TRBD1. The CDR3 runs 15 residues. J was trimmed by 0 bases and V by 5 bases; bases with no gene match: 7. From germline, CDR1 is SGHTA and CDR2 FQGNSA. The CDR3 DNA sequence: TGTGCCAGCAGCCCCACGACAGGGACCTCCTACGAGCAGTACTTC. Translating it yields CASSPTTGTSYEQYF.

This clone has just one count. The chain uses TRBV6-4 and TRBJ1-2; 8 bases align to TRBD1. Per the germline V gene, CDR1 is MRHNA and CDR2 is SNTAGT. The CDR3 spans 13 residues. The V segment lost 7 bases and the J segment 6 bases; nucleotides outside the gene matches: 7. The CDR3: CASIRTGNDGYTF. The CDR3, as DNA: TGTGCCAGCATAAGGACAGGGAACGATGGCTACACCTTC.

This clone was observed a single time. The V call is TRBV10-3, the J call TRBJ1-1; weak D call: TRBD1 (5 bases). Trimming cost V 3 bases and J 6 bases, with 20 bases left between them. This CDR3 has 16 amino acids. Germline loops: CDR1 ENHRY, CDR2 SYGVKD. CDR3 sequence reads: CAISDVGTAVGAEAFF. CDR3 sequence (DNA): TGTGCCATCAGTGACGTAGGAACGGCAGTAGGGGCTGAAGCTTTCTTT.

V and J are TRBV7-2 and TRBJ2-3; 8 bases are a match to TRBD1. This CDR3 is 16 amino acids long. The germline V gene encodes CDR1 SGHTA and CDR2 FQGNSA. Trimming removed 5 bases from V and 1 base from J; junction bases left unmatched: 8. This chain's CDR3 is CASSARGRFGTDTQYF. CDR3 nucleotide sequence: TGTGCCAGCAGCGCCAGGGGGCGGTTTGGCACAGATACGCAGTATTTT.

The count of this clone is one. The chain couples TRBV5-6 to TRBJ2-3; tentatively, D is TRBD1 (6 bases). CDR3 length: 14 amino acids. The ends were cut back, 4 bases at V and 2 bases at J, with 11 bases in the middle. Germline CDR1 is SGHDT and CDR2 is YYEEEE. The CDR3 DNA follows: TGTGCCAGCAGCCGGGGACAAAACACAGATACGCAGTATTTT. This translates into CASSRGQNTDTQYF.

V gene TRBV18 combines with J gene TRBJ1-3; D is undetermined. V lost 2 bases and J lost 0, with 5 bases in between. The CDR3 consists of 14 residues. In germline, CDR1 is KGHSH, CDR2 LQKENI. The CDR3, as DNA: TGTGCCAGCTCACCAATCGGCTCTGGAAACACCATATATTTT. Translating gives CASSPIGSGNTIYF. Based on the CDR3 plus reference TRBV18 and TRBJ1-3, the full variable domain is NAGVMQNPRHLVRRRGQEARLRCSPMKGHSHVYWYRQLPEEGLKFMVYLQKENIIDESGMPKERFSAEFPKEGPSILRIQQVVRGDSAAYFCASSPIGSGNTIYFGEGSWLTVV.

The V and J genes are TRBV13 and TRBJ2-7; TRBD2 aligns across 8 bases. V gave up 5 bases and J gave up 2 bases; unmatched junction bases: 5. This CDR3 comprises 14 residues. The germline V gene has CDR1 PRHDT and CDR2 FYEKMQ (reference sequence). CDR3 nucleotide sequence: TGTGCCAGCAGCATTAGCGGGGAACCCTACGAGCAGTACTTC. Translation: CASSISGEPYEQYF.

This clone was observed many times. V gene TRBV3-1 (or the pseudogene TRBV3-2) combines with J gene TRBJ1-4, with 9 bases identical to TRBD1. CDR3 length equals 15 residues. The germline V gene has CDR1 LGHDT and CDR2 YNNKEL (reference sequence). V lost 1 base, J lost 8 bases, and 5 bases stayed unmatched. CDR3 sequence (DNA): TGTGCCAGCAGCCAAGCGGACAGGGGAGGGGAAAAACTGTTTTTT. Amino acids: CASSQADRGGEKLFF.

This clone was seen a single time. V and J are TRBV9 and TRBJ1-3, with D perhaps matching TRBD1 (5 bases). The V end was cut by 0 bases, the J end by 0 bases, with 10 bases between. CDR3 length equals 16 residues. Germline V gene lookup returns CDR1 SGDLS and CDR2 YYNGEE. The CDR3 loop reads CASSVGQFSSGNTIYF. In nucleotides, the CDR3 is TGTGCCAGCAGCGTAGGACAGTTCTCCTCTGGAAACACCATATATTTT.

The chain couples TRBV7-8 to TRBJ1-2; D is unresolved. CDR3 length equals 13 residues. CDR1 is SGHVS, CDR2 FQNEAQ, per germline. V gave up 0 bases and J gave up 7 bases, with 9 bases separating them. CDR3 region: CASSLARRSGYTF. CDR3 DNA sequence: TGTGCCAGCAGCTTAGCGAGGAGGAGTGGCTACACCTTC.

The chain is built from TRBV12-3 or TRBV12-4 and TRBJ2-3; D remains ambiguous. Trimming stripped 7 bases from V and 4 bases from J, with 12 bases between. The CDR3 spans 13 residues. Written as DNA, the CDR3 is TGTGCCAGCACTCCACGGGTGTCAGATACGCAGTATTTT. Protein sequence: CASTPRVSDTQYF.

The rearrangement links TRBV25-1 to TRBJ1-4; 11 bases are shared with TRBD1. Losses at the gene ends were 1 base for V and 8 bases for J; bases not matched to a gene: 3. The CDR3 covers 15 residues. The germline gives CDR1 MGHDK, CDR2 SYGVNS. The CDR3 region is CASSEWGQGDEKLFF. DNA of the CDR3: TGTGCCAGCAGTGAATGGGGACAGGGGGACGAAAAACTGTTTTTT. The whole variable domain, filled in from reference TRBV25-1 and TRBJ1-4, reads EADIYQTPRYLVIGTGKKITLECSQTMGHDKMYWYQQDPGMELHLIHYSYGVNSTEKGDLSSESTVSRIRTEHFPLTLESARPSHTSQYLCASSEWGQGDEKLFFGSGTQLSVL.

The gene calls are TRBV4-2 and TRBJ2-1; TRBD2 agrees at 10 bases. Per germline, CDR1 LGHNA and CDR2 YNFKEQ. Trimming at V came to 0 bases and at J to 7 bases, leaving 12 bases not matched to a gene. The CDR3 length is 18 residues. DNA for the CDR3: TGTGCCAGCAGCCAAGAAAATTTGCTAGCGGGGGCCGGAAATGAGCAGTTCTTC. Translation gives CASSQENLLAGAGNEQFF.

The chain couples TRBV6-5 to TRBJ2-7; D is possibly TRBD2 (5 bases). The V end lost 2 bases, the J end lost 2 bases, and 10 bases lay between the germline ends. The germline V gene encodes CDR1 MNHEY and CDR2 SVGAGI. The CDR3 spans 14 residues. CDR3 sequence: CASSYTRDPYEQYF. The CDR3 DNA follows: TGTGCCAGCAGTTACACTAGGGATCCCTACGAGCAGTACTTC.

The chain links TRBV9 to TRBJ2-6; D is perhaps TRBD2 (5 bases). This CDR3 spans 15 amino acids. Trimming pared 4 bases from V and 0 bases from J, leaving 8 bases between. Germline CDR1 SGDLS, CDR2 YYNGEE. DNA of the CDR3: TGTGCCAGCAGCAGAGGGTCCTCTGGGGCCAACGTCCTGACTTTC. Its translation is CASSRGSSGANVLTF. The entire variable domain, with the rest obtained from reference TRBV9 and TRBJ2-6, is as follows: DSGVTQTPKHLITATGQRVTLRCSPRSGDLSVYWYQQSLDQGLQFLIQYYNGEERAKGNILERFSAQQFPDLHSELNLSSLELGDSALYFCASSRGSSGANVLTFGAGSRLTVL.

This chain joins TRBV7-2 and TRBJ2-1, with 9 bases matching TRBD2. The germline CDR1 and CDR2 sequences are SGHTA and FQGNSA. Unmatched junction bases numbered 5, after V lost 1 base and J lost 7 bases. CDR3 length: 15 residues. For the CDR3, the DNA is TGTGCCAGCAGCTTAGTGGCTAGCGGGGTTAATGAGCAGTTCTTC. It yields the protein CASSLVASGVNEQFF.

This chain joins TRBV9 and TRBJ2-1; D call uncertain. Germline V gene sequence: CDR1 SGDLS, CDR2 YYNGEE. Trimming stripped 4 bases from V and 4 bases from J, with 9 bases between. The CDR3 is 13 amino acids. The CDR3 sequence: CASSPQAYNEQFF. DNA for the CDR3: TGTGCCAGCAGCCCCCAGGCTTACAATGAGCAGTTCTTC.

The chain uses TRBV9 and TRBJ1-2; D is unclear. Trimming removed 2 bases from V and 2 bases from J, with 13 bases in between. CDR1 and CDR2 from the germline V gene are SGDLS and YYNGEE. The CDR3 totals 15 residues. The CDR3 DNA follows: TGTGCCAGCAGCGTGGGTTTGGGAGAGAACTATGGCTACACCTTC. It translates to CASSVGLGENYGYTF.